These 23 T cell receptor beta chains came from one sample sequenced in a study of blood T cell repertoires in COVID-19 (dated by TCRdb to the early 2020s). Libraries came from the immunoSEQ multiplex PCR assay. What TCRdb holds here is the immuneACCESS table cut down to in-frame rearrangements. Part of the clones is not present; checked against another copy, under half of the missing clones reflect an unresolved V gene, and the others are unexplained. The sample table shows a few hundred thousand clones, and over 80% are seen once. The biggest ten clones account for 8% to 9.5% of the sample. Sequenced material: PBMCs or T cells enriched from blood (not recorded which). The receptors were sampled from a woman younger than 35 who had recovered from COVID-19.

V gene TRBV28 combines with J gene TRBJ1-4, with 10 nucleotides matching TRBD1. Germline V gene data show CDR1 as MDHEN and CDR2 as SYDVKM. The CDR3 totals 15 residues. The junction had 4 bases not matched to a gene; V was cut back by 2 bases and J by 7 bases. The chain's CDR3 is CASSLPGTGVEKLFF. The CDR3 bases are TGTGCCAGCAGTTTACCCGGGACAGGGGTTGAAAAACTGTTTTTT.

This chain links TRBV28 with TRBJ2-3; TRBD2 is a possible D gene (7 bases). This CDR3 is 15 amino acids long. Trimming took 9 bases from V and 2 from J, leaving 18 bases between them. Germline CDR1 is MDHEN and CDR2 is SYDVKM. CDR3 sequence (DNA): TGTGCCAGATCTGGGGGGGGCACCTTCACAGATACGCAGTATTTT. Translation: CARSGGGTFTDTQYF.

The gene calls are TRBV27 and TRBJ1-2, with D maybe TRBD1 (6 bases). CDR1 is MNHEY, CDR2 SMNVEV, per germline (reference sequence). The CDR3 runs 15 residues. V was shortened by 4 bases and J by 7 bases, with 19 bases between the two germline ends. CDR3 in DNA: TGTGCCAGCAGTTCCATCTTGCAGGGGACGGGTGGCTACACCTTC. This codes for CASSSILQGTGGYTF.

The gene calls are TRBV4-1 and TRBJ1-4; no clear D gene. V was pared by 1 base and J by 3 bases, with 9 bases between. Germline V gene sequence: CDR1 MGHRA, CDR2 YSYEKL. The CDR3 is 15 residues long. CDR3 DNA sequence: TGCGCCAGCAGCCAAGGATGGCAGTCTAATGAAAAACTGTTTTTT. Amino acids: CASSQGWQSNEKLFF.

The genes are TRBV27 and TRBJ2-5; tentatively, D is TRBD2 (7 bases). The germline gives CDR1 MNHEY, CDR2 SMNVEV (reference sequence). The CDR3 covers 16 residues. V was pared by 3 bases and J by 4 bases, with 18 bases between. The CDR3 here is CASSLGYGGGGETQYF. The CDR3 DNA follows: TGTGCCAGCAGTTTGGGGTATGGGGGCGGGGGAGAGACCCAGTACTTC.

The V gene is TRBV11-1, the J gene TRBJ2-7; D may be TRBD1 (6 bases). The CDR3 spans 15 residues. CDR1 and CDR2 (germline): SGHAT, FQDESV (reference sequence). The V and J ends lost 3 bases and 2 bases respectively, with 14 bases between them. As DNA, the CDR3 is TGTGCCAGCAGCTTGGACAGCCAAGAAACCTACGAGCAGTACTTC. It specifies CASSLDSQETYEQYF.

The gene calls are TRBV7-2 and TRBJ1-2, with D perhaps TRBD1 (6 bases). Trimming cost V 3 bases and J 7 bases, with 12 bases left between them. CDR3 size: 13 residues. CDR1 SGHTA and CDR2 FQGNSA come from the germline V gene. CDR3 in amino acids: CASSLDSVIGYTF. The CDR3 DNA follows: TGTGCCAGCAGCTTGGACAGTGTTATTGGCTACACCTTC.

This chain links TRBV27 with TRBJ2-7; 7 nucleotides line up with TRBD1. V was clipped by 6 bases and J by 5 bases; unmatched bases: 13. The germline V gene encodes CDR1 MNHEY and CDR2 SMNVEV (reference sequence). This CDR3 has 15 residues. The CDR3 DNA sequence: TGTGCCAGCAGAATTACAGGGGTTTTAGGACACGAGCAGTACTTC. Its protein product is CASRITGVLGHEQYF.

This clone appeared a few times. This chain uses TRBV7-9 with TRBJ1-1; 7 bases line up with TRBD1. The length of the CDR3 is 12 residues. Trimming took 5 bases from V and 10 from J; bases not matched to a gene: 7. Germline-derived CDR1 and CDR2 are SEHNR and FQNEAQ (reference sequence). The CDR3 loop reads CASSPGNRGAFF. CDR3 DNA: TGTGCCAGCAGCCCCGGCAACAGGGGAGCTTTCTTT.

The V gene is TRBV6-2 or TRBV6-3, the J gene TRBJ2-1, with D perhaps TRBD2 (5 bases). The CDR3 runs to 15 residues. Germline CDR1 reads MNHEY; CDR2 reads SVGEGT. The ends were cut back, 3 bases at V and 3 bases at J, with 12 bases in the middle. In nucleotides, the CDR3 is TGTGCCAGCAGTTATGGACTCTTCGGCTACAATGAGCAGTTCTTC. Translated, it gives CASSYGLFGYNEQFF.

This chain uses TRBV18 with TRBJ1-1; TRBD1 agrees at 8 bases. Trimming took 6 bases from V and 5 from J; bases not matched to a gene: 11. The germline gives CDR1 KGHSH, CDR2 LQKENI. CDR3 size: 15 residues. The DNA of the CDR3 is TGTGCCAGCTCTCCAGGACAGGGACATTATACTGAAGCTTTCTTT. It encodes CASSPGQGHYTEAFF.

V is TRBV2 and J is TRBJ2-2, with D perhaps matching TRBD1 (6 bases). The V end lost 4 bases, the J end lost 4 bases, and 19 bases lay between the germline ends. The CDR3 runs 17 residues. Germline CDR1 and CDR2: SNHLY and FYNNEI. CDR3 DNA: TGTGCCAGCAGTGGGCCGTCTACAGGGCTTGGCACCGGGGAGCTGTTTTTT. Residues: CASSGPSTGLGTGELFF.

The chain is built from TRBV7-9 and TRBJ2-3; 8 bases are a match to TRBD1. There are 14 residues in the CDR3. The V gene's germline CDR1 is SEHNR and CDR2 FQNEAQ (reference sequence). The ends lost 5 bases at V and 3 bases at J; junction bases unmatched: 4. This CDR3 reads CASSITGGTDTQYF. DNA for the CDR3: TGTGCCAGCAGCATCACAGGGGGAACAGATACGCAGTATTTT.

The chain recombines TRBV13 with TRBJ2-3; TRBD2 aligns across 7 bases. Germline values: CDR1 PRHDT, CDR2 FYEKMQ (reference sequence). The CDR3 is made up of 15 amino acids. Trimming cost V 6 bases and J 4 bases; bases outside gene matches: 10. In DNA form, the CDR3 reads TGTGCCAGCAGTCGGAGACTAGCTAGCCCAGATACGCAGTATTTT. Its translation is CASSRRLASPDTQYF.

The chain recombines TRBV4-1 with TRBJ2-7; D possibly corresponds to TRBD2 (6 bases). Germline CDR1 and CDR2: MGHRA and YSYEKL. This CDR3 has 16 residues. The germline V and J ends were trimmed by 6 bases and 7 bases, with 25 bases remaining between them. CDR3 in amino acids: CASRAQSGLSVGEQYF. The CDR3 DNA follows: TGCGCCAGCAGGGCCCAATCGGGACTCTCGGTGGGTGAGCAGTACTTC.

The chain joins TRBV7-2 to TRBJ2-2; D remains ambiguous. This CDR3 has 14 residues. V lost 3 bases and J 1 base, leaving 6 bases between the germline ends. Per germline, CDR1 SGHTA and CDR2 FQGNSA. In nucleotides, the CDR3 is TGTGCCAGCAGCTTCGACATGAACACCGGGGAGCTGTTTTTT. Encoded protein: CASSFDMNTGELFF. The full variable domain, with the rest looked up from reference TRBV7-2 and TRBJ2-2, is GAGVSQSPSNKVTEKGKDVELRCDPISGHTALYWYRQSLGQGLEFLIYFQGNSAPDKSGLPSDRFSAERTGGSVSTLTIQRTQQEDSAVYLCASSFDMNTGELFFGEGSRLTVL.

Only one count was recorded for this clone. The chain is built from TRBV7-3 and TRBJ2-1; D remains ambiguous. CDR1 is SGHTA, CDR2 FQGTGA, per germline. The CDR3 covers 15 residues. The V and J ends lost 2 bases and 0 bases respectively, with 8 bases between them. The CDR3 nucleotides are TGTGCCAGCAGCTTATGGGCTGTCTCCTACAATGAGCAGTTCTTC. Its protein is CASSLWAVSYNEQFF.

This rearrangement joins TRBV6-5 to TRBJ2-2; possible D gene TRBD1, 5 bases. The germline CDR1 and CDR2 sequences are MNHEY and SVGAGI. The CDR3 loop spans 16 amino acids. The V gene lost 0 bases and the J gene lost 6 bases, with 14 bases spanning the gap. The CDR3: CASSYSSQGRSGELFF. CDR3 nucleotides: TGTGCCAGCAGTTACTCGAGTCAGGGAAGGTCCGGGGAGCTGTTTTTT.

Notes on this clone: One end of the junction varies from germline; a read error may be responsible. J is TRBJ1-2 and V is TRBV18; D may be TRBD1 (5 bases). The CDR3 spans 14 residues. Germline CDR1 and CDR2: KGHSH and LQKENI. The CDR3 reads CASSPKYPGPVEGF. The CDR3 coding sequence is TGTGCCAGCTCACCCAAATACCCGGGGCCGGTGGAGGGCTTC.

In its sample, this clone was seen once. V gene TRBV6-5 combines with J gene TRBJ1-1; TRBD1 aligns across 8 bases. Per the germline V gene, CDR1 is MNHEY and CDR2 is SVGAGI. The CDR3 is made up of 14 amino acids. V was pared by 8 bases and J by 1 base, with 6 bases of the junction left unmatched. CDR3 amino acids: CASFTGGWNTEAFF. The CDR3 bases are TGTGCCAGCTTTACAGGGGGATGGAACACTGAAGCTTTCTTT.

V gene TRBV28 combines with J gene TRBJ2-7; 9 positions agree with TRBD1. CDR3 length equals 14 residues. Germline V CDR1 and CDR2: MDHEN, SYDVKM. V lost 7 bases and J lost 6; bases outside the gene matches: 10. In DNA form, the CDR3 reads TGTGCCAGCACCCTGGACAGGGGTCGAGGCGAGCAGTACTTC. Protein sequence: CASTLDRGRGEQYF.

This clone has just one count. The V and J genes are TRBV19 and TRBJ1-1; possible D gene TRBD1, 6 bases. V was pared by 10 bases and J by 2 bases, with 20 bases between. This CDR3 has 15 amino acids. Germline V gene lookup returns CDR1 LNHDA and CDR2 SQIVND (reference sequence). CDR3 nucleotides: TGTGCCATCCTCCCCACAGGGAGCTTAAACACTGAAGCTTTCTTT. Encoded protein: CAILPTGSLNTEAFF.

The chain combines TRBV12-3 or TRBV12-4 with TRBJ1-2, with TRBD1 as a possible D gene (6 bases). The CDR3 covers 12 residues. Trimming shortened V by 8 bases and J by 4 bases, and 11 bases separated the two germline ends. The CDR3 DNA reads as TGTGCCAGCCGGTGGGGGCTCTATGGCTACACCTTC. This sequence encodes CASRWGLYGYTF.